Listed below are T cell receptor beta chains from one sample, sequenced in a study of cytomegalovirus exposure and HLA in healthy donors. Generated by immunoSEQ multiplex PCR, the TCRdb table keeps only in-frame clones and is missing some. The data contain roughly 200,000 clones, around three quarters of them seen just once; the ten biggest clones take up 1.9%. The sample comprised PBMCs. These receptor sequences come from a man aged 25 to 40 in good health and CMV-seronegative. The CDR3 runs from the conserved cysteine through the conserved F or W. The D gene is left open where the match is weak. A clone size is listed for some rows: how often the clone was seen (once, few, many), or a class if it is expanded.

j_call,v_call,clone_size,d_call,cdr3_nt,cdr3_aa
TRBJ2-5,TRBV7-6,.,TRBD1,TGTGCCAGCAGCTTTGGGGACAGTATATCTGAGACCCAGTACTTC,CASSFGDSISETQYF
TRBJ2-2,TRBV28,.,.,TGTGCCAGCAGTTTACCCGCGGGAAACACCGGGGAGCTGTTTTTT,CASSLPAGNTGELFF
TRBJ2-7,TRBV7-9,.,TRBD1,TGTGCCAGCAGCCTAGCTCAGGGGGACTACGAGCAGTACTTC,CASSLAQGDYEQYF
TRBJ1-3,TRBV4-2,once,TRBD1,TGTGCCAGCAGCCAAGAAACAGGGGGCTCTGGAAACACCATATATTTT,CASSQETGGSGNTIYF
TRBJ1-1,TRBV6-1,once,.,TGTGCCAGCAGCGAGACAGGCCGGATGGCTTTCTTT,CASSETGRMAFF
TRBJ2-5,TRBV2,once,TRBD1,TGTGCCAGCAGTCCCGGGACAGGGGAAGAGACCCAGTACTTC,CASSPGTGEETQYF
TRBJ2-5,TRBV7-6,.,TRBD2,TGTGCCAGCAGCTTAGGAGCGGGAGCTAACCAAGAGACCCAGTACTTC,CASSLGAGANQETQYF
TRBJ2-1,TRBV2,.,TRBD2,TGTGCCAGCAATAAACGGGAGGGCAATGAGCAGTTCTTC,CASNKREGNEQFF
TRBJ2-1,TRBV5-6,.,.,TGTGCCAGCAGCCTCTCCTACTCCTACAATGAGCAGTTCTTC,CASSLSYSYNEQFF
TRBJ1-2,TRBV6-5,.,.,TGTGCCAGCAGTTACGTCGCCAATGAGGATGGCTACACCTTC,CASSYVANEDGYTF
TRBJ2-4,TRBV7-8,.,.,TGTGCCAGCAGCCCCGGCGAGACTAGCAAAAACATTCAGTACTTC,CASSPGETSKNIQYF
TRBJ2-7,TRBV5-1,few,TRBD2,TGCGCCAGCAGCTTGGGCGGGGGGCGAACCTACGAGCAGTACTTC,CASSLGGGRTYEQYF
TRBJ2-2,TRBV9,.,.,TGTGCCAGCAGCGAGTCTGGCCTCGACGGGACCGGGGAGCTGTTTTTT,CASSESGLDGTGELFF
TRBJ1-1,TRBV11-2,once,TRBD1,TGTGCCAGCAGCCCCGGACAGGGTCGCCACATGAACACTGAAGCTTTCTTT,CASSPGQGRHMNTEAFF
TRBJ2-2,TRBV5-4,.,TRBD2,TGTGCCAGCAGGACTACTAGCGGCAGGAACACCGGGGAGCTGTTTTTT,CASRTTSGRNTGELFF
TRBJ1-2,TRBV6-1,once,TRBD1,TGTGCCAGCAGTGAAGCCTCGGACAGGGACAAAAGGGGCTACACCTTC,CASSEASDRDKRGYTF
TRBJ1-1,TRBV18,.,.,TGTGCCAGCTCACCAGAGTACAGGGCGGATGCTTTCTTT,CASSPEYRADAFF
TRBJ2-7,TRBV6-4,.,TRBD2,TGTGCCAGCAGTGACTCAACGGAGCGGGAGGCCTCACCAAGGGCCTACGAGCAGTACTTC,CASSDSTEREASPRAYEQYF
TRBJ2-7,TRBV6-4,once,TRBD2,TGTGCCAGCAGTGTTAGTCTAGCGGGATTACTCCGAGGGGGTGACGAGCAGTACTTC,CASSVSLAGLLRGGDEQYF
TRBJ2-7,TRBV30,.,.,TGTGCCTGGAGTGTAACCAGGGTCGAGCAGTACTTC,CAWSVTRVEQYF
TRBJ2-7,TRBV4-1,once,TRBD2,TGCGCCAGCAGCCAAGCTAGCGGGCACACCTACGAGCAGTACTTC,CASSQASGHTYEQYF
TRBJ2-2,TRBV25-1,once,TRBD2,TGTGCCAGCAGTGAACTAGCGGGAGGCACCGGGGAGCTGTTTTTT,CASSELAGGTGELFF
TRBJ2-7,TRBV10-3,.,TRBD2,TGTGCCGTACAACGGGAGGTCTATTACGAGCAGTACTTC,CAVQREVYYEQYF
TRBJ2-7,TRBV4-1,.,TRBD2,TGCGCCAGCAGCCAAGGGTTTGGGACTAGCTCCTACGAGCAGTACTTC,CASSQGFGTSSYEQYF
TRBJ2-7,TRBV27,.,.,TGTGCCAGCAGTGCTTACGGGACAAGGGAGCAGTACTTC,CASSAYGTREQYF
TRBJ2-1,TRBV29-1,.,.,TGCAGCGTTGAAGTACGGGGATATGAGCAGTTCTTC,CSVEVRGYEQFF
TRBJ2-7,TRBV5-1,.,TRBD1,TGCGCCAGCAGCCTACGGACAGGGAACTACGAGCAGTACTTC,CASSLRTGNYEQYF
TRBJ2-7,TRBV7-6,few,.,TGTGCCAGCAGCTCCCTTAGGGGATACGAGCAGTACTTC,CASSSLRGYEQYF
TRBJ1-1,TRBV27,.,.,TGTGCCAGCAGTTTACCTGGGCTGAACACTGAAGCTTTCTTT,CASSLPGLNTEAFF
TRBJ2-7,TRBV5-4,.,.,TGTGCCAGCAGCTTGGAGGCGGGAACCTACGAGCAGTACTTC,CASSLEAGTYEQYF
TRBJ2-1,TRBV7-2,once,TRBD2,TGTGCCAGCAGACGGACTAGCGGGAGGAACAATGAGCAGTTCTTC,CASRRTSGRNNEQFF
TRBJ2-5,TRBV7-9,.,TRBD2,TGTGCCAGCACCAAGGCCACTAGCGGGAGAAAAGAGACCCAGTACTTC,CASTKATSGRKETQYF
TRBJ1-4,TRBV14,.,TRBD1,TGTGCCAGCAGCCAAGGGACAGGGCTACCTAATGAAAAACTGTTTTTT,CASSQGTGLPNEKLFF
TRBJ2-7,TRBV7-9,.,.,TGTGCCAGCAGCTTCGGGGGAGGTTTCTCCTACGAGCAGTACTTC,CASSFGGGFSYEQYF
TRBJ2-5,TRBV29-1,.,TRBD2,TGCAGCGTTGAACTAGCGGGGGGCCAAGAGACCCAGTACTTC,CSVELAGGQETQYF
TRBJ2-7,TRBV2,.,TRBD2,TGTGCCAGCAGTGAAGGGCCTAGCGGACTCTACGAGCAGTACTTC,CASSEGPSGLYEQYF
TRBJ1-1,TRBV7-3,.,TRBD1,TGTGCCAGCAGCTCCAGGGGGCCGGACACTGAAGCTTTCTTT,CASSSRGPDTEAFF
TRBJ2-3,TRBV20-1,.,TRBD2,TGCAGTGCTAGAGGACTAGCTACGTATTTT,CSARGLATYF
TRBJ2-1,TRBV7-2,.,TRBD2,TGTGCCAGCAGCTTGGTCGCGATAGCGGGAGCGTACAATGAGCAGTTCTTC,CASSLVAIAGAYNEQFF
TRBJ2-1,TRBV27,few,TRBD1,TGTGCCAGCAGTCCAGGACAGGGGTCAATATACAATGATTGGTTCTTC,CASSPGQGSIYNDWFF
TRBJ2-7,TRBV25-1,.,.,TGTGCCAGCAGTCCTCAATACGAGGAGGACTATCTCTCCTACGAGCAGTACTTC,CASSPQYEEDYLSYEQYF
TRBJ2-7,TRBV6-1,.,.,TGTGCCAGCAGGTCACAGGATCGGAACGAGCAGTACTTC,CASRSQDRNEQYF
TRBJ2-1,TRBV5-6,.,TRBD2,TGTGCCAGCAGCTTGGAGGGACTAGTCAGCAATGAGCAGTTCTTC,CASSLEGLVSNEQFF
TRBJ2-7,TRBV19,.,.,TGTGCCAGTAGTCCTCCCGGGCGGGACCCATACGAGCAGTACTTC,CASSPPGRDPYEQYF
TRBJ2-7,TRBV7-9,few,.,TGTGCCAGCAGCGTGTCCACCTACGAGCAGTACTTC,CASSVSTYEQYF
TRBJ2-1,TRBV29-1,.,TRBD2,TGCAGCGTTGACGGGACTAGCGGGAGGAGCTCCTACAATGAGCAGTTCTTC,CSVDGTSGRSSYNEQFF
TRBJ2-1,TRBV11-2,.,.,TGTGCCAGCAGCACACACCGCTCGCCCTACAATGAGCAGTTCTTC,CASSTHRSPYNEQFF
TRBJ2-2,TRBV6-5,.,TRBD2,TGTGCCAGCACTAGCGGGAGGTTCAACACCGGGGAGCTGTTTTTT,CASTSGRFNTGELFF